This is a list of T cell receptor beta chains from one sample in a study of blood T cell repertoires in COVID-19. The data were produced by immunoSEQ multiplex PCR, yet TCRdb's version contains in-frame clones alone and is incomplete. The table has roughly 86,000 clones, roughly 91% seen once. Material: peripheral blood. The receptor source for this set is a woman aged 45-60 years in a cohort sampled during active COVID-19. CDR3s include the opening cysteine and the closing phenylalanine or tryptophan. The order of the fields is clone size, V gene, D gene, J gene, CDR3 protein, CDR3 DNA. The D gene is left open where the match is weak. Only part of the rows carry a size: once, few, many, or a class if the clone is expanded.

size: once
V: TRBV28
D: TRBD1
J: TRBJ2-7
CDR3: CASRGQLHEQYF
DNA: TGTGCCAGCAGGGGACAGCTCCACGAGCAGTACTTC

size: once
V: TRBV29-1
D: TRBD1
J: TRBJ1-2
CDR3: CSAGQGYYGYTF
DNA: TGCAGCGCCGGACAGGGGTACTATGGCTACACCTTC

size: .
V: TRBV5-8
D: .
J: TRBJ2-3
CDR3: CASSLEQGADTQYF
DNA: TGTGCCAGCAGCTTGGAACAGGGCGCAGATACGCAGTATTTT

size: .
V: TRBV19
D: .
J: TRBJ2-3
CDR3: CASSETGTRLLSGTDTQYF
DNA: TGTGCCAGTAGTGAGACCGGGACAAGACTATTAAGCGGCACAGATACGCAGTATTTT

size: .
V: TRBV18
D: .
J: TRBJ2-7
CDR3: CASSDGGAPYEQYF
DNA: TGTGCCAGCTCAGATGGTGGGGCTCCCTACGAGCAGTACTTC

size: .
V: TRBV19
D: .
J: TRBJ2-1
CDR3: CASRRASSYNEQFF
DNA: TGTGCCAGTAGGAGGGCGAGCTCCTACAATGAGCAGTTCTTC

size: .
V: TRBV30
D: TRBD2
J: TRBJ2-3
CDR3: CAWRSPGGANTQYF
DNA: TGTGCCTGGAGGTCCCCCGGGGGGGCCAATACGCAGTATTTT

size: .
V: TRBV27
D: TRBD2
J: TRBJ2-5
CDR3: CASQKGLAGVETQYF
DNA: TGTGCCAGCCAAAAAGGACTAGCGGGAGTTGAGACCCAGTACTTC

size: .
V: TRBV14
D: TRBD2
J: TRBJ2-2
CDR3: CASSPGLADTGELFF
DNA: TGTGCCAGCAGCCCCGGACTAGCGGACACCGGGGAGCTGTTTTTT

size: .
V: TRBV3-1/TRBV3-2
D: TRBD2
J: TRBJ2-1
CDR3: CASSQERQRGRDNEQFF
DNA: TGTGCCAGCAGCCAAGAACGGCAGCGGGGGAGAGACAATGAGCAGTTCTTC

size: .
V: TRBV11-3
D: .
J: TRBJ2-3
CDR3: CASSPVAGDTQYF
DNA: TGTGCCAGCAGCCCTGTTGCGGGGGATACGCAGTATTTT

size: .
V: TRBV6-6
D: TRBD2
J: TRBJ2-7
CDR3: CASSLAGTSAEAYEQYF
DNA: TGTGCCAGCAGTCTCGCGGGAACTAGCGCTGAAGCCTACGAGCAGTACTTC

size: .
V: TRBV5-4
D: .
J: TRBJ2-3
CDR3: CASSLVLTDTQYF
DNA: TGTGCCAGCAGCTTGGTCCTGACAGATACGCAGTATTTT

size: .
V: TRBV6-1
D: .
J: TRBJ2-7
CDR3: CASSDRRFTYEQYF
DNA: TGTGCCAGCAGTGACAGGCGCTTCACCTACGAGCAGTACTTC

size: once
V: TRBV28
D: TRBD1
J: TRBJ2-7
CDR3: CASSGTGLSYEQYF
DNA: TGTGCCAGCAGTGGGACAGGGCTATCCTACGAGCAGTACTTC

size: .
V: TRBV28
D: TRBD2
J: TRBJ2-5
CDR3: CASSLGGGVTQETQYF
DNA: TGTGCCAGCAGTTTAGGCGGGGGGGTAACGCAAGAGACCCAGTACTTC

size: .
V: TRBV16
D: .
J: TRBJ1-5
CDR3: CASSQSGGAGNQPQHF
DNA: TGTGCCAGCAGCCAATCCGGGGGGGCTGGCAATCAGCCCCAGCATTTT

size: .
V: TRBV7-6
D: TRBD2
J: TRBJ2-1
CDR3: CASRPRLGLAGGNEQFF
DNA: TGTGCCAGCAGACCCCGCCTCGGCCTAGCGGGAGGGAATGAGCAGTTCTTC